This T cell receptor beta chain was captured by sequencing in a study of shared clonotypes between healthy human individuals. General study results and limits: Naive subsets typically showed greater estimated richness than memory subsets. It was expected that sequencing depth would affect clonotype sharing among donors.

The assay was immunoSEQ multiplex PCR, and TCRdb's table has in-frame clones only and misses some. Of about 1.5 million clones listed, 98% are singletons. The germline V gene has CDR1 SGHTA and CDR2 FQGTGA. The CDR3 extends over 11 amino acids. Trimming cost V 4 bases and J 2 bases, with 1 base left between them. A note on this clone: No antigen is known for it. Other nucleotide sequences in the sample specify the same CDR3.

The V and J genes are TRBV7-3 and TRBJ2-3; no definite D call. This clonotype was obtained from a man in his thirties or forties in good health. Sequenced input: naive CD4+ T cells sorted from blood. Subset indicated: CD45RA+ positively selected. This chain's CDR3 is CASSSTDTQYF. The CDR3 region has the DNA TGTGCCAGCAGCTCCACAGATACGCAGTATTTT.